A selection of T cell receptor beta chains follows, all from one sample in a study of blood T cell repertoires in COVID-19. The repertoire was sequenced with immunoSEQ multiplex PCR; TCRdb's copy has only in-frame clones and lacks some. The table shows under 200,000 clones, with 80% to 90% occurring only once. The sequencing input was peripheral blood. The receptors derive from a woman between 65 and 79 years old with COVID-19, enrolled during active disease. Each CDR3 is given with its conserved first and last residue. Fields, in order: CDR3 DNA, CDR3 protein, V gene, J gene, clone size, D gene. A D gene is named only where the DNA matches it firmly. For some rows the clone size is stated as once, few or many, or as a class when expanded; others skip it.

DNA: TGTGCCAGCAGCCAAGCCCCGCTAGCGGGGGTAGATACGCAGTATTTT
CDR3: CASSQAPLAGVDTQYF
V: TRBV4-2
J: TRBJ2-3
size: few
D: TRBD2

DNA: TGCGCCAGCAGCGCTTCCGGGTCCCCCGGGGAGCTGTTTTTT
CDR3: CASSASGSPGELFF
V: TRBV5-1
J: TRBJ2-2
size: -
D: -

DNA: TGTGCCAGCAGCTTAAAAGGGGGGGCTGGCACCGGGGAGCTGTTTTTT
CDR3: CASSLKGGAGTGELFF
V: TRBV11-2
J: TRBJ2-2
size: -
D: -

DNA: TGTGCCACCAGCAGAGACTGGGGGGGTCAAGAGACCCAGTACTTC
CDR3: CATSRDWGGQETQYF
V: TRBV15
J: TRBJ2-5
size: -
D: TRBD2

DNA: TGCAGCGTTGTAGGCAGGGAAGGTACTGAAGCTTTCTTT
CDR3: CSVVGREGTEAFF
V: TRBV29-1
J: TRBJ1-1
size: few
D: -

DNA: TGTGCCAGCAGCCAAGATAACGCCAGGGTGAGGCAGTTCTTC
CDR3: CASSQDNARVRQFF
V: TRBV3-1/TRBV3-2
J: TRBJ2-1
size: once
D: -

DNA: TGTGCCACCAGCAGGGACAGGAAAGAAAAACTGTTTTTT
CDR3: CATSRDRKEKLFF
V: TRBV15
J: TRBJ1-4
size: -
D: TRBD1

DNA: TGTGCCAGCAGCGGGGACAGCCATCTCTACAATGAGCAGTTCTTC
CDR3: CASSGDSHLYNEQFF
V: TRBV7-2
J: TRBJ2-1
size: -
D: TRBD1

DNA: TGTGCCAGCAGCCAGTCAAACAGCGGAAGGGAGCAGTACTTC
CDR3: CASSQSNSGREQYF
V: TRBV7-2
J: TRBJ2-7
size: -
D: -

DNA: TGTGCCAGCAGCCAAGGGACTAGCGGGGCCTACGAGCAGTACTTC
CDR3: CASSQGTSGAYEQYF
V: TRBV3-1/TRBV3-2
J: TRBJ2-7
size: -
D: TRBD2

DNA: TGTGCCAGCAGTCCCAACCGGCAGGGGCATGGCTACACCTTC
CDR3: CASSPNRQGHGYTF
V: TRBV28
J: TRBJ1-2
size: -
D: -

DNA: TGTGCCAGTAGAGGTCCAAAAACGAACACTGAAGCTTTCTTT
CDR3: CASRGPKTNTEAFF
V: TRBV27
J: TRBJ1-1
size: -
D: -

DNA: TGTGCCAGCTCACCGTGGGGACAGGGTGAAGAAAAACTGTTTTTT
CDR3: CASSPWGQGEEKLFF
V: TRBV18
J: TRBJ1-4
size: -
D: TRBD1

DNA: TGTGCCAGCAGTTCGGGACAGTTCCAAGAGACCCAGTACTTC
CDR3: CASSSGQFQETQYF
V: TRBV6-6
J: TRBJ2-5
size: -
D: TRBD1

DNA: TGCGCCAGCAGCTTGGGAGACGGGGGGGGCCGAGAGACCCAGTACTTC
CDR3: CASSLGDGGGRETQYF
V: TRBV5-1
J: TRBJ2-5
size: -
D: TRBD2

DNA: TGTGCCAGCAGTTTATCTAGGGGACAAGTTAGCAATCAGCCCCAGCATTTT
CDR3: CASSLSRGQVSNQPQHF
V: TRBV28
J: TRBJ1-5
size: once
D: -

DNA: TGTGCCAGCAGCTCCCGTCCTGGGGAGAGCTCTGGAAACACCATATATTTT
CDR3: CASSSRPGESSGNTIYF
V: TRBV9
J: TRBJ1-3
size: -
D: -

DNA: TGTGCCAGCAGCTTCTCCCAGGCGAATTCACCCCTCCACTTT
CDR3: CASSFSQANSPLHF
V: TRBV7-9
J: TRBJ1-6
size: once
D: -

DNA: TGTGCCAGCAGTTTGTGGCAGGGGGATGGCTACACCTTC
CDR3: CASSLWQGDGYTF
V: TRBV12-3/TRBV12-4
J: TRBJ1-2
size: once
D: TRBD1

DNA: TGTGCCAGCAGTTTGGGGACAGGGTACGAGCCCCAGCATTTT
CDR3: CASSLGTGYEPQHF
V: TRBV28
J: TRBJ1-5
size: few
D: TRBD1

DNA: TGCGCCAGCAGTCACCCCCCTGTGACGGGGCAGCCCCAGCATTTT
CDR3: CASSHPPVTGQPQHF
V: TRBV23-1
J: TRBJ1-5
size: -
D: -

DNA: TGTGCCAGCAGCAGGGGGGGTTATAGCGGAAAGAACCAAGAGACCCAGTACTTC
CDR3: CASSRGGYSGKNQETQYF
V: TRBV11-2
J: TRBJ2-5
size: -
D: -

DNA: TGTGCCAGCACGCCCGGGACAGGGGGCGCGGTGATCACTGAAGCTTTCTTT
CDR3: CASTPGTGGAVITEAFF
V: TRBV5-6
J: TRBJ1-1
size: few
D: TRBD1

DNA: TGTGCCAGTAGTATAGACAGCGTCAATCAGCCCCAGCATTTT
CDR3: CASSIDSVNQPQHF
V: TRBV19
J: TRBJ1-5
size: -
D: -

DNA: TGCGCCAGCCGGGTGGACAGCTACAATGAGCAGTTCTTC
CDR3: CASRVDSYNEQFF
V: TRBV5-1
J: TRBJ2-1
size: -
D: -

DNA: TGCAGCGTTGAGGCTAGCGGGGGTACCAATGAGCAGTTCTTC
CDR3: CSVEASGGTNEQFF
V: TRBV29-1
J: TRBJ2-1
size: -
D: TRBD2

DNA: TGTGCCAGCAGCGTAGCCGGGGGGCAGGGGTACGAGCAGTACTTC
CDR3: CASSVAGGQGYEQYF
V: TRBV9
J: TRBJ2-7
size: -
D: -

DNA: TGTGCCAGCAGTTTATCAGGGACAGGGGAAGAAAAACTGTTTTTT
CDR3: CASSLSGTGEEKLFF
V: TRBV28
J: TRBJ1-4
size: once
D: TRBD1

DNA: TGTGCCAGCAGCTTAGGGGCAGGGGACTATGGCTACACCTTC
CDR3: CASSLGAGDYGYTF
V: TRBV7-3
J: TRBJ1-2
size: -
D: -

DNA: TGTGCCAGCAGCTTACGGGGAGGTCAGCCCCAGCATTTT
CDR3: CASSLRGGQPQHF
V: TRBV7-2
J: TRBJ1-5
size: -
D: -

DNA: TGTGCCAGCAGTCGAGCGGCTAGCGGGATTTCCTACAATGAGCAGTTCTTC
CDR3: CASSRAASGISYNEQFF
V: TRBV6-4
J: TRBJ2-1
size: -
D: TRBD2

DNA: TGTGCCAGCAGACACTTTCGGACAGGGAGTAGTAACACTGAAGCTTTCTTT
CDR3: CASRHFRTGSSNTEAFF
V: TRBV3-1/TRBV3-2
J: TRBJ1-1
size: -
D: TRBD1

DNA: TGTGCCAGTAGTAAGCGGTCAGGGGCCCTCAATCAGCCCCAGCATTTT
CDR3: CASSKRSGALNQPQHF
V: TRBV19
J: TRBJ1-5
size: -
D: -

DNA: TGTGCCAGCAGTTCGGGCCGGGGGTATGGCTACACCTTC
CDR3: CASSSGRGYGYTF
V: TRBV12-3/TRBV12-4
J: TRBJ1-2
size: -
D: -

DNA: TGTGCCTGGAGAATTAGGGGTTTGGGTATCTCCTATAATTCACCCCTCCACTTT
CDR3: CAWRIRGLGISYNSPLHF
V: TRBV30
J: TRBJ1-6
size: -
D: -

DNA: TGCGCCAGCAGGTCGACTAGCGGGGGCCTCCTCAGTCCGCAGTATTTT
CDR3: CASRSTSGGLLSPQYF
V: TRBV10-2
J: TRBJ2-3
size: -
D: TRBD2

DNA: TGTGCCAGCAGCCCTAGCGGGGCCCAGTACTTC
CDR3: CASSPSGAQYF
V: TRBV7-8
J: TRBJ2-5
size: -
D: TRBD2

DNA: TGCGCCAGCAGCCTAACTAGCGGGGTGAACACCGGGGAGCTGTTTTTT
CDR3: CASSLTSGVNTGELFF
V: TRBV5-1
J: TRBJ2-2
size: -
D: TRBD2

DNA: TGTGCCAGCAGCTGGGGGACAGGGAACTACGAGCAGTACTTC
CDR3: CASSWGTGNYEQYF
V: TRBV5-8
J: TRBJ2-7
size: -
D: TRBD1

DNA: TGTGCCAGCAAGGCGCGGGACTATGGCTACACCTTC
CDR3: CASKARDYGYTF
V: TRBV2
J: TRBJ1-2
size: -
D: -

DNA: TGCGCCAGCAGCTTACAGGGAGCGAACACCGGGGAGCTGTTTTTT
CDR3: CASSLQGANTGELFF
V: TRBV5-1
J: TRBJ2-2
size: -
D: -

DNA: TGTGCCAGCAGCGTCGCAGACAGGGCTATCTACGAGCAGTACTTC
CDR3: CASSVADRAIYEQYF
V: TRBV9
J: TRBJ2-7
size: -
D: TRBD1

DNA: TGTGCCAGCAGCCGCGTAGCGGGGACGTACAATGAGCAGTTCTTC
CDR3: CASSRVAGTYNEQFF
V: TRBV7-2
J: TRBJ2-1
size: -
D: TRBD2

DNA: TGTGCCAGCAGTCCCGGACAGGGGGGCAATCAGCCCCAGCATTTT
CDR3: CASSPGQGGNQPQHF
V: TRBV7-2
J: TRBJ1-5
size: -
D: TRBD1

DNA: TGTGCCAGCGGCCGAAACAATTCACCCCTCCACTTT
CDR3: CASGRNNSPLHF
V: TRBV12-3/TRBV12-4
J: TRBJ1-6
size: -
D: -

DNA: TGTGCCAGCAGTGGGGACAGGGTAGAGACCCAGTACTTC
CDR3: CASSGDRVETQYF
V: TRBV2
J: TRBJ2-5
size: once
D: TRBD1

DNA: TGCGCCAGCAGCTTGGAAATAGCGGGATACGAGCAGTACTTC
CDR3: CASSLEIAGYEQYF
V: TRBV5-1
J: TRBJ2-7
size: -
D: TRBD2

DNA: TGTGCCAGCAGCTCGGGACAGGGGTTTGGTGAAAAACTGTTTTTT
CDR3: CASSSGQGFGEKLFF
V: TRBV5-4
J: TRBJ1-4
size: -
D: TRBD1

DNA: TGCGCCAGCAGCCAAGATCGGTCAGGCCTTCAAGCTTTCTTT
CDR3: CASSQDRSGLQAFF
V: TRBV4-1
J: TRBJ1-1
size: -
D: -

DNA: TGTGCCAGCAGTGGGCCAGAGAAAGCGAACACTGAAGCTTTCTTT
CDR3: CASSGPEKANTEAFF
V: TRBV6-6
J: TRBJ1-1
size: few
D: -

DNA: TGTGCCAGCAGCGACGTTGGGGGGAGCTCGAACACTGAAGCTTTCTTT
CDR3: CASSDVGGSSNTEAFF
V: TRBV25-1
J: TRBJ1-1
size: -
D: -

DNA: TGTGCCAGCAGTTTAGTCTCAGATACGCAGTATTTT
CDR3: CASSLVSDTQYF
V: TRBV7-2
J: TRBJ2-3
size: -
D: -

DNA: TGTGCCAGCAACTCACAGGGTTTGGCTGAAGCTTTCTTT
CDR3: CASNSQGLAEAFF
V: TRBV6-6
J: TRBJ1-1
size: -
D: -

DNA: TGTGCCAGCAGCCCCACCTTACAGGGAAGGGGCTACACCTTC
CDR3: CASSPTLQGRGYTF
V: TRBV7-9
J: TRBJ1-2
size: -
D: -

DNA: TGCGCCAGCAGCGGACTAGCGGGGGCCTCCTACAATGAGCAGTTCTTC
CDR3: CASSGLAGASYNEQFF
V: TRBV5-1
J: TRBJ2-1
size: -
D: TRBD2

DNA: TGCGCCAGCATAGTTCCGGGGTACGAGACTGAAGCTTTCTTT
CDR3: CASIVPGYETEAFF
V: TRBV23-1
J: TRBJ1-1
size: few
D: -

DNA: TGTGCCAGCAGCTCCGGGGGGGGTTCCTACAATGAGCAGTTCTTC
CDR3: CASSSGGGSYNEQFF
V: TRBV7-2
J: TRBJ2-1
size: -
D: TRBD2